The 27 T cell receptor beta chains in this list originate from one sample, sequenced in a study of T-cell reconstitution after alpha-beta-depleted transplantation in children. It was with unique molecular identifiers that the TCRbeta library was prepared. TCRdb analysed the PCR reads with MiXCR anew, one entry per CDR3 protein. The table shows about 580,000 distinct CDR3 sequences, with approximately 22% occurring only once. Sequencing was performed on PBMCs, mostly from graft donor cells, taken 360 days after TCRalphabeta/CD19-depleted stem cell transplant. Receptors were obtained from a boy under two years old who had a stem cell transplant for acute myeloid leukemia, so the T cells may come from the graft donor.

The sample holds many counts of this clonotype. The chain employs TRBV7-3 and TRBJ2-3, with TRBD2 matching over 7 bases. The ends lost 4 bases at V and 0 bases at J; junction bases unmatched: 7. CDR3 length equals 16 residues. Germline CDR1 SGHTA, CDR2 FQGTGA. The chain's CDR3 is CASSSLLAASTDTQYF. The DNA of the CDR3 is TGTGCCAGCAGCTCCCTGCTAGCGGCGAGCACAGATACGCAGTATTTT.

This clonotype was found a few times. This sequence joins TRBV6-2 or TRBV6-3 and TRBJ1-5, with 7 bases identical to TRBD1. After removal of 2 bases from V and 5 bases from J, the junction contained 12 bases not matched to a gene. The CDR3 consists of 17 residues. Germline values: CDR1 MNHEY, CDR2 SVGEGT. The CDR3 DNA sequence: TGTGCCAGCAGTTACCCCCCCGGCGGGACAGCTCATCAGCCCCAGCATTTT. Protein product: CASSYPPGGTAHQPQHF.

The genes are TRBV6-1 and TRBJ1-5, with 7 bases fitting TRBD1. Trimming cost V 6 bases and J 2 bases; bases outside gene matches: 1. CDR3 length equals 13 residues. Germline assignment: CDR1 MNHNS and CDR2 SASEGT. CDR3 region: CASRTGRNQPQHF. DNA of the CDR3: TGTGCCAGCAGGACAGGGCGCAATCAGCCCCAGCATTTT.

This clonotype showed up just a few times. As DNA, the CDR3 is TGTGCCATCCAAGCGGGGTCCGGGGAGCTGTTTTTT. Protein product: CAIQAGSGELFF. This chain connects TRBV10-3 to TRBJ2-2; TRBD2 matches at 7 bases. The CDR3 is 12 amino acids. Per germline, CDR1 ENHRY and CDR2 SYGVKD. With 8 bases clipped from V and 6 bases from J, the junction kept 3 bases outside the gene matches.

This sequence joins TRBV25-1 and TRBJ2-3; D gene unclear. The CDR3 consists of 15 residues. Germline V lookup: CDR1 MGHDK, CDR2 SYGVNS. The V and J ends lost 2 bases and 3 bases respectively, with 12 bases between them. The CDR3 reads CASSEVGSATDTQYF. As DNA, the CDR3 is TGTGCCAGCAGTGAAGTGGGCAGCGCGACAGATACGCAGTATTTT.

For the CDR3, the DNA is TGTGCCAGCAGCCTGCACAGGGCTAGCTCCTACAATGAGCAGTTCTTC. Its translation is CASSLHRASSYNEQFF. The rearrangement uses TRBV7-9 and TRBJ2-1; D possibly corresponds to TRBD1 (6 bases). Deletions cut 5 bases from V and 0 bases from J, with 14 bases between. The germline V gene has CDR1 SEHNR and CDR2 FQNEAQ (reference sequence). This CDR3 spans 16 amino acids.

V and J are TRBV7-2 and TRBJ1-3, with D possibly matching TRBD1 (5 bases). The germline V gene encodes CDR1 SGHTA and CDR2 FQGNSA. This CDR3 region has 16 residues. The V and J ends lost 2 bases and 2 bases respectively, with 13 bases between them. CDR3 DNA sequence: TGTGCCAGCAGCTTATCAGGGACCCTTGCTGGAAACACCATATATTTT. Translated, it gives CASSLSGTLAGNTIYF.

This clonotype came up many times. J is TRBJ2-1 and V is TRBV6-5, with TRBD2 matching 10 bases. Germline CDR1 is MNHEY and CDR2 is SVGAGI. The V gene end was trimmed by 3 bases and the J gene end by 6 bases; junction bases not matched to a gene: 2. The CDR3 covers 14 residues. CDR3 sequence reads: CASSYTSGVNEQFF. The CDR3 DNA follows: TGTGCCAGCAGTTATACTAGCGGGGTCAATGAGCAGTTCTTC.

This clonotype came up a few times. The chain combines TRBV20-1 with TRBJ2-7; 11 bases are a match to TRBD1. The CDR3 is made up of 13 amino acids. Germline CDR1 and CDR2: DFQATT and SNEGSKA (reference sequence). V lost 7 bases to trimming and J lost 5 bases; unmatched junction nucleotides: 7. Written as DNA, the CDR3 is TGCAGTGTTTCGGGACAGGGGGAGGACGAGCAGTACGTC. It yields the protein CSVSGQGEDEQYV.

This clonotype showed up just a few times. V is TRBV20-1 and J is TRBJ1-1; 7 bases align to TRBD1. The CDR3 contains 14 residues. CDR1 and CDR2 from the germline V gene are DFQATT and SNEGSKA (reference sequence). With 4 bases clipped from V and 7 bases from J, the junction kept 12 bases outside the gene matches. The CDR3 coding sequence is TGCAGTGCTATCCGAGACAGGGTGTTGGGTGAAGCTTTCTTT. Its protein product is CSAIRDRVLGEAFF.

This clonotype has only one observation. CDR3 DNA: TGTGCCAGCAGTTACCCCACAGGGGACAATGAGCAGTTCTTC. This gives the protein CASSYPTGDNEQFF. V gene TRBV6-2 or TRBV6-3 combines with J gene TRBJ2-1, with TRBD1 matching 7 bases. V shed 2 bases and J 5 bases; nucleotides not matched to a gene: 3. The germline gives CDR1 MNHEY, CDR2 SVGEGT. The CDR3 extends over 14 amino acids.

This clonotype was counted many times. The rearrangement links TRBV5-1 to TRBJ1-1, with a tentative D call TRBD1 (6 bases). Germline V gene data show CDR1 as SGHRS and CDR2 as YFSETQ. V was pared by 2 bases and J by 3 bases, with 20 bases between. The CDR3 is made up of 17 amino acids. Written as DNA, the CDR3 is TGCGCCAGCAGCTTACGACCGTCGGGGGCTCAGGACACTGAAGCTTTCTTT. It encodes CASSLRPSGAQDTEAFF.

The chain recombines TRBV7-2 with TRBJ1-6; possibly TRBD1 for D (6 bases). This CDR3 spans 16 amino acids. Deletions cut 5 bases from V and 7 bases from J, with 18 bases between. Germline loops: CDR1 SGHTA, CDR2 FQGNSA. CDR3 amino acids: CASSPPGGRGNSPLHF. The CDR3 bases are TGTGCCAGCAGCCCCCCCGGGGGGCGAGGGAATTCACCCCTCCACTTT.

In its sample, this clonotype was seen a few times. The V and J genes are TRBV28 and TRBJ2-7; possible D gene TRBD1, 5 bases. V was pared by 5 bases and J by 1 base, with 9 bases between. Germline loops: CDR1 MDHEN, CDR2 SYDVKM. This CDR3 region has 13 residues. This CDR3 reads CASSRGHSYEQYV. The CDR3 coding sequence is TGTGCCAGCAGTCGCGGACATTCCTACGAGCAGTACGTC.

Ten or more counts support this clonotype. This chain links TRBV29-1 with TRBJ2-7; 7 nucleotides line up with TRBD1. CDR1 SQVTM and CDR2 ANQGSEA come from the germline V gene. The CDR3 runs to 12 residues. J gave up 3 bases and V 4 bases, and 3 bases lay outside the gene matches. In DNA, the CDR3 is TGCAGCGTTGTGACAGGGAACTACGAGCAGTACTTC. Amino acid sequence: CSVVTGNYEQYF.

This clonotype came up a few times. J is TRBJ2-3 and V is TRBV29-1; 12 bases agree with TRBD2. The germline gives CDR1 SQVTM, CDR2 ANQGSEA. V was clipped by 8 bases and J by 4 bases; unmatched bases: 16. CDR3 size: 17 residues. The CDR3 region is CSSQPGLAGGPSDTQYF. For the CDR3, the DNA is TGCAGCTCCCAACCGGGCCTAGCGGGGGGGCCATCAGATACGCAGTATTTT.

A remark on this clonotype: At one end, the junction sequence differs from germline, possibly due to a read error. This CDR3 is CASTLWGQGQETQYF. In nucleotides, the CDR3 is TGTGCCAGCACCTTATGGGGGCAGGGGCAAGAGACCCAGTACTTC. The V gene is TRBV11-2, the J gene TRBJ2-5, with D possibly being TRBD1 (6 bases). The CDR3 runs 15 residues. The germline CDR1 and CDR2 sequences are SGHAT and FQNNGV. Filled out from reference TRBV11-2 and TRBJ2-5, the complete variable domain reads EAGVAQSPRYKIIEKRQSVAFWCNPISGHATLYWYQQILGQGPKLLIQFQNNGVVDDSQLPKDRFSAERLKGVDSTLKIQPAKLEDSAVYLCASTLWGQGQETQYFGPGTRLLVL.

The CDR3 nucleotides read TGTGCCAGCAGCTTACAACCAGTAAACACAGATACGCAGTATTTT. Its protein product is CASSLQPVNTDTQYF. The chain employs TRBV7-2 and TRBJ2-3; no clear D gene. The CDR3 is 15 residues long. The V end was cut by 2 bases, the J end by 2 bases, with 11 bases between. In germline, CDR1 is SGHTA, CDR2 FQGNSA. Supplemented by reference TRBV7-2 and TRBJ2-3, the full variable domain reads GAGVSQSPSNKVTEKGKDVELRCDPISGHTALYWYRQSLGQGLEFLIYFQGNSAPDKSGLPSDRFSAERTGGSVSTLTIQRTQQEDSAVYLCASSLQPVNTDTQYFGPGTRLTVL.

The rearrangement joins TRBV6-1 to TRBJ2-7; 12 nucleotides line up with TRBD1. Trimming at V came to 5 bases and at J to 4 bases, leaving 3 bases not matched to a gene. CDR1 is MNHNS and CDR2 is SASEGT in the germline V gene. CDR3 length equals 14 residues. The CDR3 DNA is TGTGCCAGCAGTCGGGGACAGGGGGCGTACGAGCAGTACGTC. Its protein is CASSRGQGAYEQYV.

This clonotype was counted ten times or more. The chain employs TRBV6-5 and TRBJ2-7; 12 bases align to TRBD2. The trim removed 2 bases at V and 7 bases at J, leaving 6 bases unmatched. This CDR3 comprises 15 residues. Per the germline V gene, CDR1 is MNHEY and CDR2 is SVGAGI. This CDR3 is CASSYGAGLAGEQYF. For the CDR3, the DNA is TGTGCCAGCAGTTACGGGGCAGGACTAGCGGGAGAGCAGTACTTC.

The chain carries TRBV7-6 and TRBJ1-6, with TRBD1 as a possible D gene (6 bases). Trimming took 2 bases from V and 7 from J, leaving 6 bases between them. The CDR3 is 13 residues long. From germline, CDR1 is SGHVS and CDR2 FNYEAQ. CDR3 sequence reads: CASSLQGNSPLHF. For the CDR3, the DNA is TGTGCCAGCAGCTTACAGGGGAATTCACCCCTCCACTTT.

Many counts were recorded for this clonotype. The V gene is TRBV6-1, the J gene TRBJ1-1; D is unresolved. The CDR3 spans 14 residues. Germline V CDR1 and CDR2: MNHNS, SASEGT. Trimming took 7 bases from V and 5 from J, leaving 17 bases between them. The CDR3 bases are TGTGCCAGCACGCCGGAACAGAGGAAAACTGAAGCTTTCTTT. It translates to CASTPEQRKTEAFF.

The chain recombines TRBV11-2 with TRBJ2-1; TRBD2 agrees at 10 bases. V lost 4 bases, J lost 7 bases, and 16 bases stayed unmatched. Germline V CDR1 and CDR2: SGHAT, FQNNGV. The CDR3 consists of 18 residues. CDR3 sequence (DNA): TGTGCCAGCAGCTCCCTAAGCCCTACTAGCGGGGCTGGGAATGAGCAGTTCTTC. It encodes CASSSLSPTSGAGNEQFF.

The chain combines TRBV24-1 with TRBJ2-7; D may be TRBD1 (6 bases). This CDR3 is built from 15 residues. CDR1 and CDR2 (germline): KGHDR, SFDVKD. V was clipped by 6 bases and J by 0 bases, with 14 bases between them. The CDR3 sequence: CATSKSGEHSYEQYF. The DNA of the CDR3 is TGTGCCACCAGTAAGTCAGGGGAGCACTCCTACGAGCAGTACTTC.

Here the CDR3 DNA reads TGCAGTGCTACAGGGGTCTTCAATCAGCCCCAGCATTTT. Residues: CSATGVFNQPQHF. The rearrangement links TRBV20-1 to TRBJ1-5, with D tentatively TRBD1 (6 bases). The V gene's germline CDR1 is DFQATT and CDR2 SNEGSKA (reference sequence). The CDR3 consists of 13 residues. V was trimmed by 4 bases and J by 3 bases, leaving 10 bases between them.

In its sample, this clonotype was seen a few times. The rearrangement uses TRBV12-3 or TRBV12-4 and TRBJ2-4; D not resolved. The CDR3 totals 14 residues. Trimming took off 3 bases at V and 0 bases at J, with 6 bases between the two ends. CDR3 loop: CASSFDLAKNIQYF. The CDR3, as DNA: TGTGCCAGCAGTTTCGATTTAGCCAAAAACATTCAGTACTTC.

V and J are TRBV6-5 and TRBJ1-2; D call uncertain. The CDR3 is 13 residues long. Germline values: CDR1 MNHEY, CDR2 SVGAGI. V was trimmed by 2 bases and J by 3 bases, leaving 7 bases between them. Written as DNA, the CDR3 is TGTGCCAGCAGTTACGAGTTTTACTATGGCTACACCTTC. This sequence encodes CASSYEFYYGYTF.